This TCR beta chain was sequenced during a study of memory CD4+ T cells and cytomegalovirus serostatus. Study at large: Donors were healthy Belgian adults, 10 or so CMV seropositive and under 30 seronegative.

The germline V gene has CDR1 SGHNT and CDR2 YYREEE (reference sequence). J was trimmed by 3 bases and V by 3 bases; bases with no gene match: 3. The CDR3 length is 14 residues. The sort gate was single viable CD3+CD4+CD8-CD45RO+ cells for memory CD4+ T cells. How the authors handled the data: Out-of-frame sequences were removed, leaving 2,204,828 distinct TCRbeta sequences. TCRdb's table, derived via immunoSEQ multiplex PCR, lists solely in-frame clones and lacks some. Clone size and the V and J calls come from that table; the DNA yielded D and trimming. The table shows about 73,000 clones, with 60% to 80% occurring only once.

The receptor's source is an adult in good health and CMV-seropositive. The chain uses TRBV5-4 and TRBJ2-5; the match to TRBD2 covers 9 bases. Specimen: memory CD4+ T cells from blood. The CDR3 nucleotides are TGTGCCAGCAGCTGGGGACTAGCCGAAGAGACCCAGTACTTC. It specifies CASSWGLAEETQYF.